The entry below describes one T cell receptor beta chain. This CDR3 is also generated by other DNA sequences in the sample. The sample belongs to a study of shared clonotypes between healthy human individuals. Original data processing: Without quality scores, immunoSEQ junctional reads could not be filtered like full-length reads. Produced via immunoSEQ multiplex PCR; TCRdb's table is partial and in-frame only. That table gives V, J and clone size, and the DNA gave D and trimming. The data show about 480,000 clones, 60% to 80% seen once. Participating donors were healthy, HIV-negative adults free of recent acute infections or vaccinations. Genomic DNA for unsorted samples was obtained from about 90 million PBMCs. This CDR3 has 12 amino acids. Trimming left V 2 bases short and J 4 bases short, with 4 bases between. From germline, CDR1 is SGHVS and CDR2 FQNEAQ.

The source material was PBMCs. The rearrangement links TRBV7-8 to TRBJ2-3, with unresolved D. The receptor's source is a middle-aged woman in good health. Some clones in this sample may be carry-over from other donors' samples. The DNA for the CDR3 is TGTGCCAGCAGCTTAAGGGCAGATACGCAGTATTTT. Translated, it gives CASSLRADTQYF.